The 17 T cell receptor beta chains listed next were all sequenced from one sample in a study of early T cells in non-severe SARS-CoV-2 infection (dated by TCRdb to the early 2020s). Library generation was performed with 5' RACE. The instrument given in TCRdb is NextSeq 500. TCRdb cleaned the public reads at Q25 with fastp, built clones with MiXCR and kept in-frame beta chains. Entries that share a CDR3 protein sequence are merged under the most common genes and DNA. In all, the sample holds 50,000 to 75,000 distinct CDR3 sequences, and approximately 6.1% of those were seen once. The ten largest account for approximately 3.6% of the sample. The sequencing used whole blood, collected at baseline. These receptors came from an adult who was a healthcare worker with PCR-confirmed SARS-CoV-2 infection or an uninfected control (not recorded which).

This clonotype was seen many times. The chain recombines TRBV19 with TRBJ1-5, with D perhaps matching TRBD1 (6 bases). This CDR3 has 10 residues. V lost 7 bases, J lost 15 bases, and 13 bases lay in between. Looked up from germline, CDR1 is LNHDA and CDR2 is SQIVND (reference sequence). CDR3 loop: CASMGGHWHF. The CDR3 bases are TGTGCCAGTATGGGGGGACATTGGCATTTT.

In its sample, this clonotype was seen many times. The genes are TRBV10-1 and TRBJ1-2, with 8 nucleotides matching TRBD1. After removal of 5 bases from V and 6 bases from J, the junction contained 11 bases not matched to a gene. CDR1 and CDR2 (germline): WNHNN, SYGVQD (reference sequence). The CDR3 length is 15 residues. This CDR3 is CASSPLGQEKDGYTF. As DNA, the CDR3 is TGCGCCAGCAGTCCCTTGGGACAGGAAAAGGATGGCTACACCTTC.

This CDR3 is CASSQYRGNTDTQHF. In nucleotides, the CDR3 is TGTGCCAGCAGCCAGTACAGGGGAAACACAGATACGCAGCATTTT. The chain has TRBV14 and TRBJ2-3, with TRBD1 matching 7 bases. The tail of the sequence fits TRBJ1-5 better, so the J call may be wrong. This CDR3 is 15 amino acids long. Germline CDR1 and CDR2: SGHDN and FVKESK.

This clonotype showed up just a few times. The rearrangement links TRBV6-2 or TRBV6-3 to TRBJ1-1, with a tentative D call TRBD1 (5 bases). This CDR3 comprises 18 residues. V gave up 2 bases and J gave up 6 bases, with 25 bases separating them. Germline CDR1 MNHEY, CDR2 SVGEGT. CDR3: CASSYAWLGEVSGPEAFF. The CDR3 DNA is TGTGCCAGCAGTTACGCTTGGTTAGGGGAGGTGAGTGGCCCTGAAGCTTTCTTT.

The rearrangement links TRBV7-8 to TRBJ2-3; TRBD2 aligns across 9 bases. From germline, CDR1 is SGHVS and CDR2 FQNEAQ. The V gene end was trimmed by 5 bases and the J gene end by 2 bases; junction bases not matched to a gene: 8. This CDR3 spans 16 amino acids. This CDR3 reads CASSPMASGDTDTQYF. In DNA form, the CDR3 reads TGTGCCAGCAGCCCGATGGCTAGCGGGGACACAGATACGCAGTATTTT.

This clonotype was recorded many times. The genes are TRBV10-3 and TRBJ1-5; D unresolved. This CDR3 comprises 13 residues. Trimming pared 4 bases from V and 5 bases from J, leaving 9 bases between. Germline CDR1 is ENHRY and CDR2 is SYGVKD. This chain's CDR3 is CAISGGDYQPQHF. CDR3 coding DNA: TGTGCCATCAGTGGAGGCGATTATCAGCCCCAGCATTTT.

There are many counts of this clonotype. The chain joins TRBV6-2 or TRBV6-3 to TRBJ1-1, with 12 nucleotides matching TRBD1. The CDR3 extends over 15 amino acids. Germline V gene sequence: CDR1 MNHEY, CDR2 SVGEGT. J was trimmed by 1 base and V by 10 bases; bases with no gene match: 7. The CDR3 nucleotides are TGTGCCACCCGGGACAGGGGGCCTGGGAACACTGAAGCTTTCTTT. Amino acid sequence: CATRDRGPGNTEAFF.

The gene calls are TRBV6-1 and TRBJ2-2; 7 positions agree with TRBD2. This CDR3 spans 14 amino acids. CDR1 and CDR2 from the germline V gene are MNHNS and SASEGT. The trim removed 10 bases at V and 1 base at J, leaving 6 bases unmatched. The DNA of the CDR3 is TGTGCCACCCAGACTAGCCTGAACACCGGGGAGCTGTTTTTT. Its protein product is CATQTSLNTGELFF.

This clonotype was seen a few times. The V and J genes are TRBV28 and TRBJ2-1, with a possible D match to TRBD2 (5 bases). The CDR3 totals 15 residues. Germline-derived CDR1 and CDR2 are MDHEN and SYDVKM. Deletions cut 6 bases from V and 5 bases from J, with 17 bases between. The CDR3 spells CASRLGGRRNNEQFF. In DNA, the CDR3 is TGTGCCAGCAGACTTGGAGGCCGGAGAAACAATGAGCAGTTCTTC. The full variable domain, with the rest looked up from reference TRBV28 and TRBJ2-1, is DVKVTQSSRYLVKRTGEKVFLECVQDMDHENMFWYRQDPGLGLRLIYFSYDVKMKEKGDIPEGYSVSREKKERFSLILESASTNQTSMYLCASRLGGRRNNEQFFGPGTRLTVL.

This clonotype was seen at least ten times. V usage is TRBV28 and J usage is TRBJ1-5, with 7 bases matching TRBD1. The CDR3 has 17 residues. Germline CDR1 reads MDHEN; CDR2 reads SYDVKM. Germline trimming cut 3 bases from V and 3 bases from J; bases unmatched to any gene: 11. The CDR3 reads CASSFGGGGWNNQPQHF. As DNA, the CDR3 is TGTGCCAGCAGTTTTGGAGGGGGCGGCTGGAACAATCAGCCCCAGCATTTT. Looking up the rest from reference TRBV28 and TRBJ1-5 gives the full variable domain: DVKVTQSSRYLVKRTGEKVFLECVQDMDHENMFWYRQDPGLGLRLIYFSYDVKMKEKGDIPEGYSVSREKKERFSLILESASTNQTSMYLCASSFGGGGWNNQPQHFGDGTRLSIL.

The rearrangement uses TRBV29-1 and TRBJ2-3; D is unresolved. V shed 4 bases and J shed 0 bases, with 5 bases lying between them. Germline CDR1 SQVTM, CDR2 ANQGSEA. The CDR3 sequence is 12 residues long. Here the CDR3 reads CSVVRSTDTQYF. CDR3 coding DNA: TGCAGCGTTGTCCGGAGCACAGATACGCAGTATTTT.

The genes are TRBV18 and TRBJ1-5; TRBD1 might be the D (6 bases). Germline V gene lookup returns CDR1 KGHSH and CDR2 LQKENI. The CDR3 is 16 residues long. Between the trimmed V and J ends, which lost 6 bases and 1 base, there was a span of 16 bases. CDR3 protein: CASSIGGFGSNQPQHF. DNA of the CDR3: TGTGCCAGCTCCATAGGGGGGTTTGGGAGCAATCAGCCCCAGCATTTT.

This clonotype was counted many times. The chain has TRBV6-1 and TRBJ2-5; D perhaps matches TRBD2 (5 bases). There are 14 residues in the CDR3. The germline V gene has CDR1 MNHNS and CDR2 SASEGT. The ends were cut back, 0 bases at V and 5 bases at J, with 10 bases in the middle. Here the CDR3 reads CASSEAGRRETQYF. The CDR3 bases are TGTGCCAGCAGTGAAGCAGGCAGGAGGGAGACCCAGTACTTC.

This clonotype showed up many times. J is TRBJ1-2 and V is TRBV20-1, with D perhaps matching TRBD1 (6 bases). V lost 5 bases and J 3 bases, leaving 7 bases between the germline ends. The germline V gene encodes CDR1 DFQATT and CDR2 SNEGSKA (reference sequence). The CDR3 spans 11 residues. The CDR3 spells CSAYRDYGYTF. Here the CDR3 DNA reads TGCAGTGCTTACAGGGACTATGGCTACACCTTC.

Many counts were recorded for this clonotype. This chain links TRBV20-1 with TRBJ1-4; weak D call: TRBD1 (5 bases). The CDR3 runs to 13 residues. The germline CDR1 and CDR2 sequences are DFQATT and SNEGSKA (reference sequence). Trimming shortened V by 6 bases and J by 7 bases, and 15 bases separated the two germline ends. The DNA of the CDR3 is TGCAGTGCAGCCGGGACGGTGGTTGAAAAACTGTTTTTT. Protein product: CSAAGTVVEKLFF.

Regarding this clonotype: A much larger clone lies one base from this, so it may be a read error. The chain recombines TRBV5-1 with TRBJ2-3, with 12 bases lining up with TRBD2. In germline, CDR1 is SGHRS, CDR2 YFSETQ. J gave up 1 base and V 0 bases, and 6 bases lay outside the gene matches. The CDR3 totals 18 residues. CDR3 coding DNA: TGCGCCAGCAGCTTGGTACTAGCGGGAGGATCGGGCACAGATACGCAGTATTTT. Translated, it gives CASSLVLAGGSGTDTQYF.

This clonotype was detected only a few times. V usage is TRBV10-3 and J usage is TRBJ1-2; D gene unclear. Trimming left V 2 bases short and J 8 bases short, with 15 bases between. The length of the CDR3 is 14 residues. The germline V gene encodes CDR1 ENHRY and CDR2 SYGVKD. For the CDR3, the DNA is TGTGCCATCAGTGAGAATGGGGTTGACAACGGCTACACCTTC. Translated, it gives CAISENGVDNGYTF.